The 13 T cell receptor beta chains given below trace back to one sample, sequenced in a study of breast tumors, draining lymph nodes, adjacent tissues. Samples came from axillary lymph nodes draining the breast cancer. MiXCR was run by TCRdb on the multiplex PCR reads, yielding one entry per CDR3 protein. The sample contains 170,000 or so distinct CDR3 sequences, approximately 30% of which appear only once. The sample consisted of axillary lymph node tissue. These receptors originate from a female donor with breast cancer. Some clones in this sample may be carry-over from other donors' samples.

Of note for this clonotype: It may be a read error: a sequence one base away is much more abundant. This sequence joins TRBV5-6 and TRBJ1-6, with a possible D match to TRBD1 (6 bases). CDR1 and CDR2 from the germline V gene are SGHDT and YYEEEE. V was cut by 0 bases and J by 10 bases, with 17 bases left in between. This CDR3 has 16 amino acids. CDR3 protein: CASSLAEAGARSPLHF. The CDR3 DNA is TGTGCCAGCAGCTTGGCCGAGGCGGGGGCACGGTCACCCCTCCACTTT.

Points on this clonotype: With a much larger clone just one base away, this may be a read error. V usage is TRBV5-4 and J usage is TRBJ1-3; 7 nucleotides align to TRBD1. J lost 2 bases, V lost 2 bases, and 4 bases had no gene match. CDR1 is SGHNT and CDR2 is YYREEE in the germline V gene (reference sequence). This CDR3 region has 15 residues. In DNA form, the CDR3 reads TGTGCCAGCAGCTTCTACAGGGGAGCTGGAAACACCATATATTTT. It is translated as CASSFYRGAGNTIYF.

About this clonotype itself: A clone one base away is much larger, so this may be a read error. The V gene is TRBV20-1, the J gene TRBJ1-6; tentatively, D is TRBD1 (5 bases). The CDR3 length is 15 residues. Germline V gene sequence: CDR1 DFQATT, CDR2 SNEGSKA (reference sequence). The V end was cut by 1 base, the J end by 9 bases, with 16 bases between. The CDR3 region has the DNA TGCAGTGCTAGAGTTGGGGGGGTGTTCGCTTCACCCCTCCACTTT. Protein sequence: CSARVGGVFASPLHF.

J is TRBJ1-5 and V is TRBV20-1, with D perhaps matching TRBD1 (6 bases). V was shortened by 1 base and J by 9 bases, with 16 bases between the two germline ends. This CDR3 spans 14 amino acids. Germline-derived CDR1 and CDR2 are DFQATT and SNEGSKA (reference sequence). The CDR3 spells CSARVEGGYPPQHF. DNA of the CDR3: TGCAGTGCTAGAGTCGAGGGGGGGTATCCGCCCCAGCATTTT.

V is TRBV6-6 and J is TRBJ2-2; 12 nucleotides match TRBD2. This CDR3 comprises 19 residues. After removal of 6 bases from V and 0 bases from J, the junction contained 11 bases not matched to a gene. Looked up from germline, CDR1 is MNHNY and CDR2 is SVGAGI (reference sequence). The CDR3 here is CASSRGLAGGPANTGELFF. DNA for the CDR3: TGTGCCAGCAGCCGCGGCCTAGCGGGGGGGCCCGCGAACACCGGGGAGCTGTTTTTT.

The rearrangement uses TRBV20-1 and TRBJ2-3; no clear D. This CDR3 is 14 amino acids long. Germline assignment: CDR1 DFQATT and CDR2 SNEGSKA (reference sequence). V lost 1 base, J lost 2 bases, and 10 bases lay in between. The chain's CDR3 is CSARGAANTDTQYF. The CDR3 DNA sequence: TGCAGTGCTAGAGGGGCGGCTAACACAGATACGCAGTATTTT.

To note about this clonotype: A clone one base away is much larger, so this may be a read error. V is TRBV5-6 and J is TRBJ2-1, with 7 positions matching TRBD1. The CDR3 runs to 14 residues. In germline, CDR1 is SGHDT, CDR2 YYEEEE. J lost 8 bases, V lost 5 bases, and 10 bases had no gene match. The CDR3 loop reads CASRTRTGIDEQFF. CDR3 in DNA: TGTGCCAGCAGAACCAGGACAGGTATCGATGAGCAGTTCTTC.

This clonotype has ten or more counts. V gene TRBV2 combines with J gene TRBJ2-7; tentatively, D is TRBD2 (5 bases). Trimming left V 3 bases short and J 2 bases short, with 11 bases between. The CDR3 loop spans 14 amino acids. Germline-derived CDR1 and CDR2 are SNHLY and FYNNEI. CDR3 in DNA: TGTGCCAGCAGTGATCGGACTTTGACCTACGAGCAGTACTTC. Protein sequence: CASSDRTLTYEQYF.

There are many counts of this clonotype. This chain joins TRBV6-5 and TRBJ2-3, with 7 bases fitting TRBD2. The CDR3 is 16 amino acids. With V trimmed by 0 bases and J by 5 bases, 8 bases remained unmatched. Germline loops: CDR1 MNHEY, CDR2 SVGAGI. CDR3 region: CASSYSTAGAKDTQYF. In nucleotides, the CDR3 is TGTGCCAGCAGTTACTCGACGGCGGGAGCGAAAGATACGCAGTATTTT.

Ten or more counts support this clonotype. The CDR3 DNA reads as TGTGCCAGCAGTTTAAGTCCAGCGGGAGGCACAGATACGCAGTATTTT. Its protein product is CASSLSPAGGTDTQYF. This chain links TRBV12-3 or TRBV12-4 with TRBJ2-3; TRBD2 agrees at 8 bases. This CDR3 region has 16 residues. Trimming took 2 bases from V and 1 from J; bases not matched to a gene: 5.

This clonotype has a count of ten or more. This chain joins TRBV7-2 and TRBJ2-1, with D possibly matching TRBD2 (6 bases). The CDR3 length is 15 residues. V was shortened by 0 bases and J by 4 bases, with 10 bases between the two germline ends. Germline CDR1 and CDR2: SGHTA and FQGNSA. CDR3 in DNA: TGTGCCAGCAGCTTAGCGGGGGGATTATACAATGAGCAGTTCTTC. Amino acid sequence: CASSLAGGLYNEQFF.

In its sample, this clonotype was seen once. This chain links TRBV12-5 with TRBJ2-2; D unresolved. The CDR3 runs to 16 residues. In germline, CDR1 is LGHNT, CDR2 FRNRAP. DNA for the CDR3: TGTGCCAGCAGTTCCTCGAGGCTTAGGAACACCGGGGAGCTGTTTTTT. Translation: CASSSSRLRNTGELFF. Filled out from reference TRBV12-5 and TRBJ2-2, the complete variable domain reads DARVTQTPRHKVTEMGQEVTMRCQPILGHNTVFWYRQTMMQGLELLAYFRNRAPLDDSGMPKDRFSAEMPDATLATLKIQPSEPRDSAVYFCASSSSRLRNTGELFFGEGSRLTVL.

The V call is TRBV12-5, the J call TRBJ2-4; 9 nucleotides agree with TRBD2. J gave up 1 base and V 3 bases, and 13 bases lay outside the gene matches. The CDR3 is 19 residues long. In germline, CDR1 is LGHNT, CDR2 FRNRAP. The DNA of the CDR3 is TGTGCTAGTGGTTTCCTGAGCGGGGGGCGTACGTCGGCCAAAAACATTCAGTACTTC. Its translation is CASGFLSGGRTSAKNIQYF.